This paragraph reports one T cell receptor (beta chain). Clones were read by immunoSEQ multiplex PCR, and TCRdb kept only the in-frame ones, dropping some. The sample has roughly 250,000 clones, 90% seen once. These data come from a study of cytomegalovirus exposure and HLA in healthy donors. The germline gives CDR1 MNHEY, CDR2 SMNVEV (reference sequence). The CDR3 length is 17 residues. J lost 6 bases, V lost 0 bases, and 8 bases had no gene match. The source is a woman younger than 35 in good health and CMV-seronegative. This chain uses TRBV27 with TRBJ2-2; TRBD1 matches 9 bases. The source material was PBMCs. The CDR3 region is CASSLSSPRDRAGELFF. For the CDR3, the DNA is TGTGCCAGCAGTTTATCGTCGCCCCGGGACAGGGCCGGGGAGCTGTTTTTT.